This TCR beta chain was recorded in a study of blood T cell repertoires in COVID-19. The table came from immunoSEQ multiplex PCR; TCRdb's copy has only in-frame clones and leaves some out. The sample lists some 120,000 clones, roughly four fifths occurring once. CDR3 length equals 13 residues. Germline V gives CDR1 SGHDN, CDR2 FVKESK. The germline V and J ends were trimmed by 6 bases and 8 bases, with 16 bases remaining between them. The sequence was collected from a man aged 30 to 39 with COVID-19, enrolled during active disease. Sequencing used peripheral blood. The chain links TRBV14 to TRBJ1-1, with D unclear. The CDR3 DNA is TGTGCCAGCAGGCGAGCCGGGAGCTTCGAAGCTTTCTTT. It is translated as CASRRAGSFEAFF.